These 9 T cell receptor beta chains were sequenced from one sample in a study of T cells after yellow fever vaccination. In TCRdb, the 5' RACE reads were re-called with MiXCR into one record per CDR3 protein. The sample records around 140,000 distinct CDR3 sequences, about 7% being singletons. The sample consisted of CD4+ T cells sorted from PBMCs, taken 10 days after the yellow fever booster vaccination. Every receptor here comes from a man aged 30-40 years who received the YFV17D yellow fever vaccine.

The chain is built from TRBV23-1 and TRBJ1-4, with D possibly being TRBD1 (6 bases). TRBV23-1 is noted as an ORF with a role that remains uncertain. The CDR3 totals 17 residues. V shed 6 bases and J shed 0 bases, with 17 bases lying between them. Here the CDR3 reads CASRGRRGRATNEKLFF. In DNA form, the CDR3 reads TGCGCCAGCAGGGGCCGCAGGGGCCGGGCAACTAATGAAAAACTGTTTTTT.

This clonotype was detected ten times or more. The rearrangement links TRBV4-3 to TRBJ2-2; the D gene is possibly TRBD2 (6 bases). V was cut by 4 bases and J by 0 bases, with 15 bases left in between. CDR1 and CDR2 (germline): LGHNA, YSLEER. The CDR3 is 17 amino acids. Here the CDR3 reads CASSPVIQRANTGELFF. As DNA, the CDR3 is TGCGCCAGCAGCCCGGTGATACAGCGGGCGAACACCGGGGAGCTGTTTTTT.

The rearrangement uses TRBV5-4 and TRBJ2-3; TRBD2 might be the D (5 bases). Germline V lookup: CDR1 SGHNT, CDR2 YYREEE (reference sequence). The CDR3 contains 14 residues. V lost 8 bases and J lost 1, with 14 bases in between. CDR3: CASNPADRTDTQYF. CDR3 sequence (DNA): TGTGCCAGTAATCCAGCGGATCGCACAGATACGCAGTATTTT. Together with reference TRBV5-4 and TRBJ2-3, the CDR3 gives the full variable domain: ETGVTQSPTHLIKTRGQQVTLRCSSQSGHNTVSWYQQALGQGPQFIFQYYREEENGRGNFPPRFSGLQFPNYSSELNVNALELDDSALYLCASNPADRTDTQYFGPGTRLTVL.

This clonotype was found a few times. CDR3 sequence (DNA): TGCAGCGGGAGAGGTGTAGGCGGCTACACCTTC. It specifies CSGRGVGGYTF. The genes are TRBV29-1 and TRBJ1-2; unclear D gene. This CDR3 has 11 amino acids. Trimming removed 7 bases at V and 8 bases at J, with 14 bases between. In germline, CDR1 is SQVTM, CDR2 ANQGSEA.

The chain has TRBV20-1 and TRBJ2-5, with D perhaps matching TRBD1 (6 bases). The CDR3 has 13 residues. Trimming pared 3 bases from V and 4 bases from J, leaving 12 bases between. Germline CDR1 reads DFQATT; CDR2 reads SNEGSKA (reference sequence). The CDR3 region is CSASRGTAETQYF. The CDR3 bases are TGCAGTGCTAGTAGGGGGACGGCAGAGACCCAGTACTTC.

At least ten counts were recorded for this clonotype. The CDR3 loop is CASSSGTGPYEQYF. Written as DNA, the CDR3 is TGTGCCAGCTCATCCGGGACAGGGCCCTACGAGCAGTACTTC. The rearrangement joins TRBV18 to TRBJ2-7; 9 positions match TRBD1. The CDR3 spans 14 residues. Per germline, CDR1 KGHSH and CDR2 LQKENI. Losses at the gene ends were 5 bases for V and 2 bases for J; bases not matched to a gene: 4.

This clonotype was picked up many times. CDR3 nucleotides: TGTGCCACCAGGGAGGACTACTCCTACGAGCAGTACTTC. As protein: CATREDYSYEQYF. This chain connects TRBV2 to TRBJ2-7; D possibly corresponds to TRBD2 (6 bases). Trimming pared 10 bases from V and 0 bases from J, leaving 13 bases between. This CDR3 region has 13 residues. Germline V lookup: CDR1 SNHLY, CDR2 FYNNEI.

This clonotype showed up many times. This chain joins TRBV20-1 and TRBJ2-7; no clear D. V shed 1 base and J shed 6 bases, with 19 bases lying between them. This CDR3 has 15 amino acids. Germline V CDR1 and CDR2: DFQATT, SNEGSKA (reference sequence). CDR3 sequence: CSARVLGFPSFEQYF. The CDR3 DNA reads as TGCAGTGCTAGAGTCCTGGGGTTTCCCTCTTTCGAGCAGTACTTC.

There are many counts of this clonotype. The chain joins TRBV7-9 to TRBJ2-2; D gene unclear. CDR3 length: 12 amino acids. The germline V gene encodes CDR1 SEHNR and CDR2 FQNEAQ (reference sequence). V was pared by 5 bases and J by 7 bases, with 8 bases between. The CDR3 nucleotides are TGTGCCAGCAGCGCAGGATACGGGGAGCTGTTTTTT. Residues: CASSAGYGELFF.